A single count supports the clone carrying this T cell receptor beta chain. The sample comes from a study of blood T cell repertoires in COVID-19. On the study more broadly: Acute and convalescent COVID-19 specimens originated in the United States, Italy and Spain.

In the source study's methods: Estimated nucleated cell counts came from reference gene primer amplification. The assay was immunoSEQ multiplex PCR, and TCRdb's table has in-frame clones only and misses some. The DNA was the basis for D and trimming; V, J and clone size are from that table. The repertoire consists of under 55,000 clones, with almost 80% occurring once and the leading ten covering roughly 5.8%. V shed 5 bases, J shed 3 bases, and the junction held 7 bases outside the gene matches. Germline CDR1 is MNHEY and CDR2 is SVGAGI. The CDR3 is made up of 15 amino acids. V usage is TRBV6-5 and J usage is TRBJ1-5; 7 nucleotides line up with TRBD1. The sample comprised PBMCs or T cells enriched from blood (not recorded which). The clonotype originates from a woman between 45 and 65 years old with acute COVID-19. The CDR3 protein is CASSPGQRNNQPQHF. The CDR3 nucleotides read TGTGCCAGCAGTCCGGGACAGAGAAACAATCAGCCCCAGCATTTT.